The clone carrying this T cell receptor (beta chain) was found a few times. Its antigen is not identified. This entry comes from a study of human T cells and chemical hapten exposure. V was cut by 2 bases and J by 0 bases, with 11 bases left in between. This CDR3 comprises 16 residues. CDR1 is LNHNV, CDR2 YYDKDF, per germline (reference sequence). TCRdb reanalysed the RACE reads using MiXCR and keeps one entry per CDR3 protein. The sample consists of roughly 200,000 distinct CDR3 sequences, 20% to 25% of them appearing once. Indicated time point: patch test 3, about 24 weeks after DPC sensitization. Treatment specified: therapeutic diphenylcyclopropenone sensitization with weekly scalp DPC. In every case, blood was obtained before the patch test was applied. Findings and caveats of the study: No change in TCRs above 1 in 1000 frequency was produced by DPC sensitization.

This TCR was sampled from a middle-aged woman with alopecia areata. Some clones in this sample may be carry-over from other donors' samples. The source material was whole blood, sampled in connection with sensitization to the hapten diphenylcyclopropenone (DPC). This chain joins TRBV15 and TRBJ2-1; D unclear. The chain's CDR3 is CATSRPGPSSYNEQFF. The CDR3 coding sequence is TGTGCCACCAGCAGACCCGGACCAAGCTCCTACAATGAGCAGTTCTTC.